This paragraph covers one T cell receptor beta chain sequence. The antigen remains unidentified. This record belongs to a study of T cell responses to AZD1222 COVID-19 vaccine. Whole-study findings and limits: Increases in Spike-specific TCR breadth and depth were seen after two AZD1222 doses. Baseline testing showed seropositivity in only five or six AZD1222 recipients. Repertoires in all cases were sampled only once the peak T cell response had passed. Donors were largely white British and mainly female; clonal diversity was possibly underestimated.

Method: immunoSEQ multiplex PCR; TCRdb's copy keeps in-frame clones and lacks some. Of 150,000 to 180,000 clones in the sample, about 88% were seen once. Specimen: peripheral blood, collected on day 0 of AZD1222 vaccination. The receptor comes from an adult in good health.

CDR3 coding DNA: TGTGCCAGCTCACCAGGGGGGATGAGCAATCAGCCCCAGCATTTT. Its protein product is CASSPGGMSNQPQHF. This chain links TRBV18 with TRBJ1-5, with a weak D call TRBD1 (5 bases). This CDR3 is built from 15 residues. V lost 2 bases and J lost 1, with 9 bases in between. Germline values: CDR1 KGHSH, CDR2 LQKENI.